This paragraph reports one T cell receptor (beta chain). There are 11 residues in the CDR3. The germline gives CDR1 DFQATT, CDR2 SNEGSKA (reference sequence). The germline V and J ends were trimmed by 6 bases and 7 bases, with 10 bases remaining between them. TCRdb keeps only in-frame clones here, not all; method: immunoSEQ multiplex PCR. In the table there are approximately 90,000 clones, more than 85% of which are singletons. This sample is drawn from a study of T cell changes during pregnancy in multiple sclerosis. This sample comprised peripheral blood, obtained before pregnancy. The rearrangement uses TRBV20-1 and TRBJ2-1; possibly TRBD1 for D (6 bases). The receptor's source is a female donor with multiple sclerosis, enrolled in a pregnancy study. The CDR3 region is CSAARGNEQFF. The CDR3 nucleotides are TGCAGTGCCGCGAGGGGGAATGAGCAGTTCTTC.